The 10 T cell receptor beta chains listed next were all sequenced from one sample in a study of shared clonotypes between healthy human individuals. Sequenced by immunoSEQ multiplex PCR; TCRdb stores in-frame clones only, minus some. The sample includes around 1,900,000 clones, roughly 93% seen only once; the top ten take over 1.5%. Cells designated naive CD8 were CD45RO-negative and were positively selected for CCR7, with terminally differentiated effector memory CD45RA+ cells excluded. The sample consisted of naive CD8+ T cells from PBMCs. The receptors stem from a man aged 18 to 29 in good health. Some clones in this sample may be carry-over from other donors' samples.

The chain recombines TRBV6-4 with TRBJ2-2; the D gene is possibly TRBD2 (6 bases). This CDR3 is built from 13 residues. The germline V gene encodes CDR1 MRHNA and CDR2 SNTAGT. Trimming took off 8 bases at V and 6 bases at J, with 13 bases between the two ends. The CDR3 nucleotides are TGTGCCAGCGGCTCGGGGAGGTCCGGGGAGCTGTTTTTT. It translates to CASGSGRSGELFF.

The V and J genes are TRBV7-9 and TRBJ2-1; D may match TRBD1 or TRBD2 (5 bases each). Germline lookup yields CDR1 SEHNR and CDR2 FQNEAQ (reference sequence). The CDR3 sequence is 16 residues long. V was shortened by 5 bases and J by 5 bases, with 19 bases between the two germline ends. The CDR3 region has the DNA TGTGCCAGCAGCCCTGACGGGACCCCTGCCCACAATGAGCAGTTCTTC. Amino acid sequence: CASSPDGTPAHNEQFF.

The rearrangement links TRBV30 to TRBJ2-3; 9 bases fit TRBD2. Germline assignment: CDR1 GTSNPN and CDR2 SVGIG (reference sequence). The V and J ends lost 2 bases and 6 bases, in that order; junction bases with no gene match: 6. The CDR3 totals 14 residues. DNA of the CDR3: TGTGCCTGGAGTAACCCTAGCGGGAAGGATACGCAGTATTTT. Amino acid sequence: CAWSNPSGKDTQYF.

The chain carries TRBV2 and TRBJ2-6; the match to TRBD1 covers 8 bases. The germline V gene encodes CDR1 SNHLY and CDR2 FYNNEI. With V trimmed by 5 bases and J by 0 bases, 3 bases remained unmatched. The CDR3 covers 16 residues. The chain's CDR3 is CASSRTGSSGANVLTF. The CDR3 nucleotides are TGTGCCAGCAGTCGGACAGGGAGCTCTGGGGCCAACGTCCTGACTTTC.

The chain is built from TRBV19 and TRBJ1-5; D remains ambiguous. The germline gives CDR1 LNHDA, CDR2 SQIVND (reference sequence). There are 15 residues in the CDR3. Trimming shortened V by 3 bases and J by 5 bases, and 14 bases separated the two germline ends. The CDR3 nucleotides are TGTGCCAGTAGTATCATCCGGGAAAAGGATCAGCCCCAGCATTTT. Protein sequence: CASSIIREKDQPQHF. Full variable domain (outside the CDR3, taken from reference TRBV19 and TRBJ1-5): DGGITQSPKYLFRKEGQNVTLSCEQNLNHDAMYWYRQDPGQGLRLIYYSQIVNDFQKGDIAEGYSVSREKKESFPLTVTSAQKNPTAFYLCASSIIREKDQPQHFGDGTRLSIL.

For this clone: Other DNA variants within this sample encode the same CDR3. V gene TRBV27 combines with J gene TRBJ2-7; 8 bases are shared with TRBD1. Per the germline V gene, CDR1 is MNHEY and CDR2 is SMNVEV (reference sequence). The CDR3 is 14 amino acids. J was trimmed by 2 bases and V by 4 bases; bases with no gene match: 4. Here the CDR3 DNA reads TGTGCCAGCAGTTCAGGACAGGGCCCCTACGAGCAGTACTTC. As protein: CASSSGQGPYEQYF.

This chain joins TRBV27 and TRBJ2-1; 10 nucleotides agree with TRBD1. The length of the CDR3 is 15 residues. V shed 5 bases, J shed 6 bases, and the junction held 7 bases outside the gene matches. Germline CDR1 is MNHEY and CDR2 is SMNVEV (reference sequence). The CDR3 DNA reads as TGTGCCAGCAGTCCGGGACAGGGGTTATTCAATGAGCAGTTCTTC. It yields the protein CASSPGQGLFNEQFF.

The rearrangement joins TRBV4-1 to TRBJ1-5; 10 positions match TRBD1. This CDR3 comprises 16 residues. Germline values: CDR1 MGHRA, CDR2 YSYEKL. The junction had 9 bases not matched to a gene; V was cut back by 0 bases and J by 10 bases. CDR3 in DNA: TGCGCCAGCAGCCAAGATCCTGGGACAGGGGCCTCTCCCCAGCATTTT. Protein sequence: CASSQDPGTGASPQHF.

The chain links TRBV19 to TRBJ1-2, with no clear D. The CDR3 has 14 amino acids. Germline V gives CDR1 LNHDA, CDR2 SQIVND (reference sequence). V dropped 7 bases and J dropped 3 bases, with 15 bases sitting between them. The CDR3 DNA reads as TGTGCCAGTATTAATTCGGCAGCAGACTATGGCTACACCTTC. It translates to CASINSAADYGYTF.

The CDR3 is CASSLTGPGVLTF. Written as DNA, the CDR3 is TGTGCCAGCAGTTTAACTGGGCCGGGGGTCCTGACTTTC. The rearrangement joins TRBV27 to TRBJ2-6, with a possible D match to TRBD2 (5 bases). V lost 2 bases, J lost 13 bases, and 12 bases lay in between. CDR3 length: 13 amino acids. Germline V gives CDR1 MNHEY, CDR2 SMNVEV (reference sequence).